Each of the 26 T cell receptor beta chains below was sequenced from the same sample in a study of blood T cell repertoires in COVID-19. Assay used: immunoSEQ multiplex PCR; TCRdb lists only in-frame clones, some missing. The sample lists a few hundred thousand clones; less than 90% were seen once. The specimen was peripheral blood. Receptors originate from a woman aged 55-69 years who had recovered from COVID-19.

This chain joins TRBV7-3 and TRBJ2-2; D is ambiguous. Trimming took 6 bases from V and 1 from J, leaving 6 bases between them. The germline V gene encodes CDR1 SGHTA and CDR2 FQGTGA. The CDR3 loop spans 13 amino acids. The chain's CDR3 is CASSLGNTGELFF. The CDR3 DNA reads TGTGCCAGCAGTCTAGGGAACACCGGGGAGCTGTTTTTT.

CDR3 sequence reads: CASSVNSGDTEAFF. As DNA, the CDR3 is TGTGCCAGCAGCGTAAATTCCGGGGACACTGAAGCTTTCTTT. The chain combines TRBV9 with TRBJ1-1, with D unclear. CDR3 length: 14 amino acids. V gave up 1 base and J gave up 3 bases, with 10 bases separating them. Per the germline V gene, CDR1 is SGDLS and CDR2 is YYNGEE.

The chain has TRBV30 and TRBJ1-3; the D is unclear. V lost 2 bases and J lost 3, with 8 bases in between. The CDR3 contains 13 residues. The V gene's germline CDR1 is GTSNPN and CDR2 SVGIG (reference sequence). This CDR3 is CAWSSGNGNTIYF. The CDR3 nucleotides are TGTGCCTGGAGTTCAGGCAATGGAAACACCATATATTTT.

This clone has just a few counts. The rearrangement links TRBV4-2 to TRBJ2-2; tentatively, D is TRBD1 (6 bases). Germline CDR1 is LGHNA and CDR2 is YNFKEQ. The CDR3 is 17 amino acids. The V end lost 0 bases, the J end lost 0 bases, and 11 bases lay between the germline ends. CDR3 sequence (DNA): TGTGCCAGCAGCCAAGAGGACAGATATGCGAACACCGGGGAGCTGTTTTTT. The encoded protein is CASSQEDRYANTGELFF.

The chain recombines TRBV12-3 or TRBV12-4 with TRBJ1-4; D unresolved. Trimming removed 5 bases at V and 7 bases at J, with 8 bases between. The CDR3 covers 12 residues. The DNA of the CDR3 is TGTGCCAGCAGTGGCGGCGGTGAAAAACTGTTTTTT. Translated, it gives CASSGGGEKLFF.

This chain joins TRBV7-8 and TRBJ1-5, with D perhaps TRBD1 (5 bases). The CDR3 extends over 16 amino acids. The V gene lost 4 bases and the J gene lost 2 bases, with 15 bases spanning the gap. Germline lookup yields CDR1 SGHVS and CDR2 FQNEAQ. Written as DNA, the CDR3 is TGTGCCAGCAGCTCGCCGGGGGGAGGGGGCAATCAGCCCCAGCATTTT. It codes for CASSSPGGGGNQPQHF.

V and J are TRBV12-3 or TRBV12-4 and TRBJ2-7, with D possibly being TRBD2 (5 bases). The CDR3 totals 12 residues. The V and J ends lost 1 base and 4 bases respectively, with 5 bases between them. The DNA of the CDR3 is TGTGCCAGCAGTTTAGGGAGGTACGAGCAGTACTTC. It codes for CASSLGRYEQYF.

This rearrangement joins TRBV3-1 (or the pseudogene TRBV3-2) to TRBJ1-5; D is undetermined. This CDR3 region has 14 residues. Per germline, CDR1 LGHDT and CDR2 YNNKEL (reference sequence). Between the trimmed V and J ends, which lost 1 base and 2 bases, there was a span of 6 bases. CDR3 DNA sequence: TGTGCCAGCAGCCAAGCTGGAGGCAATCAGCCCCAGCATTTT. Protein product: CASSQAGGNQPQHF.

Details on this clone: Germline and junction disagree at one end, which may indicate a read error. V usage is TRBV9 and J usage is TRBJ1-1; possibly TRBD1 for D (5 bases). Germline V gives CDR1 SGDLS, CDR2 YYNGEE. The CDR3 is 16 residues long. CDR3 nucleotide sequence: TGCGCCCGCACCGAGCACGGGGGGGGAAGGAACACTGAAGCTTTCTTT. Amino acid sequence: CARTEHGGGRNTEAFF.

The chain combines TRBV5-1 with TRBJ1-1; D is ambiguous. Trimming cost V 7 bases and J 1 base, with 8 bases left between them. This CDR3 spans 12 amino acids. CDR1 and CDR2 from the germline V gene are SGHRS and YFSETQ. The CDR3 bases are TGCGCCAGCTACGGGGAGAACACTGAAGCTTTCTTT. This gives the protein CASYGENTEAFF.

This sequence joins TRBV9 and TRBJ2-1, with 7 positions matching TRBD2. CDR3 length: 15 residues. Trimming removed 3 bases from V and 4 bases from J; junction bases left unmatched: 7. CDR1 SGDLS and CDR2 YYNGEE come from the germline V gene. In nucleotides, the CDR3 is TGTGCCAGCAGCGGAAGGAGCGGGGCTTACAATGAGCAGTTCTTC. It codes for CASSGRSGAYNEQFF.

The J gene is TRBJ2-7, the V gene TRBV28; 8 nucleotides line up with TRBD2. CDR1 and CDR2 (germline): MDHEN, SYDVKM. The V and J ends lost 5 bases and 4 bases, in that order; junction bases with no gene match: 7. The CDR3 is 14 amino acids. CDR3 nucleotide sequence: TGTGCCAGCAGTCCCCCGGGGGGGGCGTACGAGCAGTACTTC. Translated: CASSPPGGAYEQYF.

The chain joins TRBV5-5 to TRBJ1-2; TRBD1 is a possible D gene (6 bases). Trimming removed 3 bases at V and 0 bases at J, with 9 bases between. The CDR3 has 14 amino acids. In germline, CDR1 is SGHKS, CDR2 YYEKEE (reference sequence). The CDR3 loop reads CASSSGQSNYGYTF. CDR3 in DNA: TGTGCCAGCAGCTCTGGACAGTCTAACTATGGCTACACCTTC. The full variable domain, completed using reference TRBV5-5 and TRBJ1-2, is DAGVTQSPTHLIKTRGQQVTLRCSPISGHKSVSWYQQVLGQGPQFIFQYYEKEERGRGNFPDRFSARQFPNYSSELNVNALLLGDSALYLCASSSGQSNYGYTFGSGTRLTVV.

The chain couples TRBV19 to TRBJ1-1; unclear D gene. From germline, CDR1 is LNHDA and CDR2 SQIVND (reference sequence). The V and J ends lost 0 bases and 4 bases respectively, with 15 bases between them. The CDR3 is 16 amino acids. CDR3 DNA sequence: TGTGCCAGTAGTATAGATGGCGGGATCCTTGGCACTGAAGCTTTCTTT. As protein: CASSIDGGILGTEAFF.

The genes are TRBV4-3 and TRBJ2-7; TRBD2 agrees at 9 bases. V was pared by 1 base and J by 5 bases, with 6 bases of the junction left unmatched. This CDR3 region has 15 residues. Germline-derived CDR1 and CDR2 are LGHNA and YSLEER. As DNA, the CDR3 is TGCGCCAGCAGCCAAGTTCGCGGGGGGGCTCACGAGCAGTACTTC. Translation gives CASSQVRGGAHEQYF.

V gene TRBV11-2 combines with J gene TRBJ1-2, with TRBD1 identical over 7 bases. The V gene's germline CDR1 is SGHAT and CDR2 FQNNGV. Trimming cost V 1 base and J 3 bases; bases outside gene matches: 2. This CDR3 is 14 amino acids long. The CDR3 is CASSLVTGDYGYTF. The DNA for the CDR3 is TGTGCCAGCAGCTTAGTAACAGGGGACTATGGCTACACCTTC.

The V call is TRBV5-6, the J call TRBJ2-2; 7 nucleotides match TRBD1. CDR1 SGHDT and CDR2 YYEEEE come from the germline V gene. J lost 3 bases, V lost 4 bases, and 15 bases had no gene match. This CDR3 has 18 amino acids. The CDR3 DNA reads TGTGCCAGCAGCCGTGGAGACAGGGTTTGGTCGGACACCGGGGAGCTGTTTTTT. Protein product: CASSRGDRVWSDTGELFF.

J is TRBJ1-1 and V is TRBV3-1 (or the pseudogene TRBV3-2), with D perhaps TRBD1 (6 bases). Germline CDR1 and CDR2: LGHDT and YNNKEL (reference sequence). The CDR3 consists of 15 residues. V lost 6 bases and J 7 bases, leaving 21 bases between the germline ends. DNA of the CDR3: TGTGCCAGCAGTCAAACCCTACTCAGGGGCCATGAAGCTTTCTTT. Residues: CASSQTLLRGHEAFF.

The chain uses TRBV5-1 and TRBJ2-2; no definite D call. V lost 4 bases to trimming and J lost 3 bases, with 16 bases between them. Looked up from germline, CDR1 is SGHRS and CDR2 is YFSETQ. The CDR3 length is 16 residues. The CDR3 bases are TGCGCCAGCAGCCTCGGCACCTTGGAGTACACCGGGGAGCTGTTTTTT. It is translated as CASSLGTLEYTGELFF. The full variable domain, in which reference TRBV5-1 and TRBJ2-2 provide the parts outside the CDR3, is KAGVTQTPRYLIKTRGQQVTLSCSPISGHRSVSWYQQTPGQGLQFLFEYFSETQRNKGNFPGRFSGRQFSNSRSEMNVSTLELGDSALYLCASSLGTLEYTGELFFGEGSRLTVL.

The chain couples TRBV18 to TRBJ2-3, with 7 bases aligning to TRBD1. The ends lost 1 base at V and 5 bases at J; junction bases unmatched: 3. CDR1 and CDR2 from the germline V gene are KGHSH and LQKENI. CDR3 size: 14 residues. The CDR3 is CASSPQGAGDTQYF. The CDR3 bases are TGTGCCAGCTCACCACAGGGGGCCGGAGATACGCAGTATTTT.

The chain couples TRBV7-8 to TRBJ1-2; a possible D gene is TRBD1 (6 bases). Trimming cost V 1 base and J 4 bases, with 13 bases left between them. The CDR3 sequence is 15 residues long. From germline, CDR1 is SGHVS and CDR2 FQNEAQ. The CDR3, as DNA: TGTGCCAGCAGCTTAGGCTCCGGGGGGCTCTATGGCTACACCTTC. It is translated as CASSLGSGGLYGYTF.

The chain has TRBV15 and TRBJ2-7; 7 positions agree with TRBD1. There are 12 residues in the CDR3. V lost 8 bases, J lost 0 bases, and 1 base stayed unmatched. CDR1 is LNHNV, CDR2 YYDKDF, per germline (reference sequence). The CDR3 loop reads CATGTDSYEQYF. The CDR3 region has the DNA TGTGCCACCGGGACAGACTCCTACGAGCAGTACTTC.

This clone has just one count. V and J are TRBV3-1 (or the pseudogene TRBV3-2) and TRBJ1-2; D remains unclear. Trimming removed 0 bases at V and 4 bases at J, with 12 bases between. Looked up from germline, CDR1 is LGHDT and CDR2 is YNNKEL (reference sequence). There are 15 residues in the CDR3. The CDR3 DNA follows: TGTGCCAGCAGCCAAGAAGCGGCGAAGCCCTATGGCTACACCTTC. Its protein product is CASSQEAAKPYGYTF.

This clone came up once. The rearrangement links TRBV6-5 to TRBJ1-2; tentative D call: TRBD1 (6 bases). V was cut by 7 bases and J by 8 bases, with 20 bases left in between. The CDR3 spans 14 residues. CDR1 is MNHEY, CDR2 SVGAGI, per germline. The CDR3 region has the DNA TGTGCCAGCACCCAGATGCTCGGGACAATGGGCTACACCTTC. Translated, it gives CASTQMLGTMGYTF.

V is TRBV7-6 and J is TRBJ2-2; the match to TRBD2 covers 8 bases. Germline V gene sequence: CDR1 SGHVS, CDR2 FNYEAQ. V dropped 2 bases and J dropped 1; count of bases not matched to a gene: 0. The CDR3 sequence is 15 residues long. CDR3 DNA sequence: TGTGCCAGCAGCTTAAGCGGGAGGAACACCGGGGAGCTGTTTTTT. As protein: CASSLSGRNTGELFF.

The rearrangement links TRBV5-1 to TRBJ1-4, with 7 nucleotides matching TRBD1. The trim removed 2 bases at V and 8 bases at J, leaving 3 bases unmatched. The CDR3 loop spans 13 amino acids. CDR1 SGHRS and CDR2 YFSETQ come from the germline V gene. As DNA, the CDR3 is TGCGCCAGCAGCTTTAACAGGGGAGAAAAACTGTTTTTT. It translates to CASSFNRGEKLFF.